The 23 T cell receptor beta chains listed next were all sequenced from one sample in a study of OX40 agonist ivuxolimab in advanced cancers. The data were produced by immunoSEQ multiplex PCR, yet TCRdb's version contains in-frame clones alone and is incomplete. The sample shows 12,000 to 15,000 clones, about 87% of them seen only once. The specimen comprised CD4+ or CD8+ T cells sorted from blood, sampled in a trial of the OX40 agonist ivuxolimab. The receptors were sampled from an adult with an advanced solid tumor such as melanoma, head and neck, liver or kidney cancer.

V usage is TRBV6-5 and J usage is TRBJ2-5; 9 nucleotides align to TRBD1. Germline CDR1 MNHEY, CDR2 SVGAGI. J was trimmed by 7 bases and V by 7 bases; bases with no gene match: 13. The CDR3 is made up of 15 amino acids. The CDR3: CASISPRTGAWTQYF. Written as DNA, the CDR3 is TGTGCCAGCATCTCCCCGCGGACAGGGGCCTGGACCCAGTACTTC.

The chain couples TRBV4-1 to TRBJ2-2; the D is unclear. V lost 1 base, J lost 6 bases, and 9 bases lay in between. Germline values: CDR1 MGHRA, CDR2 YSYEKL. The CDR3 is 14 residues long. The CDR3: CASSQGQTPGELFF. Written as DNA, the CDR3 is TGCGCCAGCAGCCAAGGGCAGACTCCCGGGGAGCTGTTTTTT.

The chain combines TRBV27 with TRBJ2-2; 8 nucleotides match TRBD2. The germline CDR1 and CDR2 sequences are MNHEY and SMNVEV (reference sequence). The CDR3 runs 16 residues. V was pared by 6 bases and J by 3 bases, with 9 bases of the junction left unmatched. The CDR3 here is CASRGFGGADTGELFF. DNA for the CDR3: TGTGCCAGCAGGGGCTTCGGGGGGGCAGACACCGGGGAGCTGTTTTTT.

CDR3 residues: CASSHARGPDTQYF. The CDR3 region has the DNA TGCGCCAGCAGCCATGCCAGAGGACCCGATACTCAGTACTTC. The chain uses TRBV4-3 and TRBJ2-4, with D uncertain. CDR3 length equals 14 residues. The germline V and J ends were trimmed by 3 bases and 12 bases, with 18 bases remaining between them. Germline CDR1 and CDR2: LGHNA and YSLEER.

The chain uses TRBV10-3 and TRBJ2-7; TRBD2 might be the D (6 bases). Germline V gene data show CDR1 as ENHRY and CDR2 as SYGVKD. The V end lost 2 bases, the J end lost 6 bases, and 11 bases lay between the germline ends. This CDR3 contains 13 residues. The CDR3 spells CAISEVGGVEQYF. The CDR3 nucleotides are TGTGCCATCAGTGAGGTAGGAGGGGTCGAGCAGTACTTC.

V usage is TRBV6-1 and J usage is TRBJ1-1; no definite D call. V was pared by 7 bases and J by 1 base, with 10 bases between. The CDR3 has 13 residues. Germline V gene sequence: CDR1 MNHNS, CDR2 SASEGT. DNA for the CDR3: TGTGCCAGCAAAAATCCGGAGAACACTGAAGCTTTCTTT. Amino acids: CASKNPENTEAFF.

The chain recombines TRBV6-1 with TRBJ1-1; D uncertain. Germline CDR1 and CDR2: MNHNS and SASEGT. V gave up 4 bases and J gave up 4 bases, with 13 bases separating them. The CDR3 is made up of 14 amino acids. CDR3 protein: CASSVLGSGTEAFF. The CDR3 nucleotides are TGTGCCAGCAGTGTCCTGGGTTCCGGCACTGAAGCTTTCTTT.

J is TRBJ2-7 and V is TRBV11-2, with a possible D match to TRBD2 (6 bases). This CDR3 region has 14 residues. V dropped 7 bases and J dropped 2 bases, with 15 bases sitting between them. Germline V gives CDR1 SGHAT, CDR2 FQNNGV. This CDR3 reads CASTMGAGPYEQYF. CDR3 DNA: TGTGCCAGCACCATGGGTGCGGGGCCCTACGAGCAGTACTTC.

The chain carries TRBV4-2 and TRBJ1-2; no definite D call. With 5 bases removed from V and 4 bases from J, the gap between germline ends came to 11 bases. The CDR3 runs to 13 residues. The germline V gene encodes CDR1 LGHNA and CDR2 YNFKEQ. CDR3 protein: CASSLGDFYGYTF. CDR3 in DNA: TGTGCCAGCAGCTTAGGAGACTTCTATGGCTACACCTTC.

The chain couples TRBV10-3 to TRBJ1-1; 7 positions match TRBD1. V shed 4 bases, J shed 1 base, and the junction held 9 bases outside the gene matches. This CDR3 spans 16 amino acids. CDR1 is ENHRY and CDR2 is SYGVKD in the germline V gene. The CDR3 nucleotides read TGTGCCATCAGTGGACGACAGGGCGGAAGGAACACTGAAGCTTTCTTT. It codes for CAISGRQGGRNTEAFF.

The chain has TRBV19 and TRBJ2-1; 9 bases map to TRBD1. V shed 8 bases and J 4 bases; nucleotides not matched to a gene: 0. The germline CDR1 and CDR2 sequences are LNHDA and SQIVND (reference sequence). The CDR3 loop spans 12 amino acids. As DNA, the CDR3 is TGTGCCAGTGGGACAGGGTACAATGAGCAGTTCTTC. It translates to CASGTGYNEQFF.

The chain uses TRBV7-2 and TRBJ2-1, with no clear D. The length of the CDR3 is 14 residues. Trimming took off 5 bases at V and 3 bases at J, with 11 bases between the two ends. Germline assignment: CDR1 SGHTA and CDR2 FQGNSA. CDR3 sequence reads: CASSLNDGYNEQFF. The CDR3 bases are TGTGCCAGCAGCCTCAACGACGGCTACAATGAGCAGTTCTTC.

The V call is TRBV5-1, the J call TRBJ2-7, with 7 bases identical to TRBD2. CDR3 length: 15 residues. The V gene end was trimmed by 0 bases and the J gene end by 1 base; junction bases not matched to a gene: 4. Germline-derived CDR1 and CDR2 are SGHRS and YFSETQ. This CDR3 is CASSLVGGGSYEQYF. As DNA, the CDR3 is TGCGCCAGCAGCTTGGTGGGGGGAGGGTCCTACGAGCAGTACTTC.

The CDR3 DNA sequence: TGTGCCAGCAGCTTCGGCAGGGTAGGGACTGAAGCTTTCTTT. It encodes CASSFGRVGTEAFF. The chain combines TRBV13 with TRBJ1-1; perhaps TRBD1 as D (5 bases). The V end was cut by 3 bases, the J end by 5 bases, with 13 bases between. Germline assignment: CDR1 PRHDT and CDR2 FYEKMQ (reference sequence). The length of the CDR3 is 14 residues.

The chain links TRBV29-1 to TRBJ2-7; D possibly corresponds to TRBD1 (7 bases). The CDR3 sequence is 14 residues long. Germline CDR1 is SQVTM and CDR2 is ANQGSEA. Deletions cut 4 bases from V and 6 bases from J, with 19 bases between. CDR3 sequence (DNA): TGCAGCGTTGCCCTAGGGCCCCAGGGGGGCGAGCAGTACTTC. Protein product: CSVALGPQGGEQYF.

The V call is TRBV10-2, the J call TRBJ2-5, with D unresolved. The germline V and J ends were trimmed by 6 bases and 1 base, with 12 bases remaining between them. This CDR3 contains 14 residues. The germline V gene encodes CDR1 WSHSY and CDR2 SAAADI. CDR3 in amino acids: CASSLGRRQETQYF. In nucleotides, the CDR3 is TGCGCCAGCAGCTTAGGGCGGCGCCAAGAGACCCAGTACTTC.

The rearrangement joins TRBV19 to TRBJ1-1; TRBD1 matches at 10 bases. Germline V gene sequence: CDR1 LNHDA, CDR2 SQIVND (reference sequence). There are 16 residues in the CDR3. V lost 3 bases and J lost 2; bases outside the gene matches: 6. In DNA form, the CDR3 reads TGTGCCAGTAGTATTGTAGGGGACAGGGGAAACACTGAAGCTTTCTTT. Its translation is CASSIVGDRGNTEAFF.

The chain links TRBV5-1 to TRBJ1-3; no clear D gene. Germline CDR1 reads SGHRS; CDR2 reads YFSETQ. This CDR3 is 16 amino acids long. V lost 0 bases to trimming and J lost 4 bases, with 14 bases between them. The CDR3 sequence is CASSLAGQIDGNTIYF. The CDR3 region has the DNA TGCGCCAGCAGCTTGGCCGGGCAGATAGACGGAAACACCATATATTTT.

The chain links TRBV7-9 to TRBJ1-2, with D possibly TRBD1 on 5 matching bases. Germline CDR1 and CDR2: SEHNR and FQNEAQ (reference sequence). V gave up 5 bases and J gave up 7 bases, with 14 bases separating them. This CDR3 spans 13 amino acids. The CDR3 DNA follows: TGTGCCAGCAGCCCTGGACAAGTATCTGGCTACACCTTC. Its protein is CASSPGQVSGYTF.

The V and J genes are TRBV11-2 and TRBJ1-2; 10 bases are a match to TRBD1. The germline V gene has CDR1 SGHAT and CDR2 FQNNGV. The ends lost 1 base at V and 0 bases at J; junction bases unmatched: 2. CDR3 size: 16 residues. CDR3 residues: CASSLVGQGTNYGYTF. CDR3 nucleotides: TGTGCCAGCAGCTTAGTGGGACAGGGGACTAACTATGGCTACACCTTC.

J is TRBJ2-1 and V is TRBV29-1; 8 bases line up with TRBD2. Per the germline V gene, CDR1 is SQVTM and CDR2 is ANQGSEA. The CDR3 contains 14 residues. Trimming at V came to 1 base and at J to 4 bases, leaving 3 bases not matched to a gene. The CDR3 sequence is CSVEAGGLYNEQFF. In nucleotides, the CDR3 is TGCAGCGTTGAAGCGGGGGGGTTGTACAATGAGCAGTTCTTC.

This clone appeared once. This sequence joins TRBV7-9 and TRBJ2-5; maybe TRBD1 (6 bases). Germline values: CDR1 SEHNR, CDR2 FQNEAQ (reference sequence). Between the trimmed V and J ends, which lost 4 bases and 5 bases, there was a span of 14 bases. The CDR3 extends over 14 amino acids. CDR3 nucleotide sequence: TGTGCCAGCAGCTCCTCAGGGGTTTTGGAGACCCAGTACTTC. The encoded protein is CASSSSGVLETQYF.

The chain employs TRBV4-1 and TRBJ1-1, with D perhaps matching TRBD1 (6 bases). CDR3 length: 15 residues. Per the germline V gene, CDR1 is MGHRA and CDR2 is YSYEKL. V dropped 3 bases and J dropped 1 base, with 12 bases sitting between them. CDR3 in amino acids: CASSHGGHSNTEAFF. CDR3 bases: TGCGCCAGCAGCCACGGGGGGCATTCGAACACTGAAGCTTTCTTT.